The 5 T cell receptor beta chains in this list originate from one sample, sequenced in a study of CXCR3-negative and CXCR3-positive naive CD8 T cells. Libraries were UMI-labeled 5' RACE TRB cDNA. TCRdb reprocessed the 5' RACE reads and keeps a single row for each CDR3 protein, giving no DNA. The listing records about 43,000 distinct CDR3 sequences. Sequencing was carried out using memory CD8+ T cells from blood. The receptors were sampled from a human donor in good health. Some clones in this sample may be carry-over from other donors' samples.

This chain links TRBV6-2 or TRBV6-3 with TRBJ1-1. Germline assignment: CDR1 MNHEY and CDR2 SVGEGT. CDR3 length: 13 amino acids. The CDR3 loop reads CASSYAGETEAFF.

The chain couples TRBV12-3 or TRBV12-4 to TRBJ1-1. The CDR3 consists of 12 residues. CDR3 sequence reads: CASSLLGTEAFF.

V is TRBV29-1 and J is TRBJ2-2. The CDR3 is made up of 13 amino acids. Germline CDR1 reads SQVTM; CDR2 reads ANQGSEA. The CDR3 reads CSVGNPRTGELFF.

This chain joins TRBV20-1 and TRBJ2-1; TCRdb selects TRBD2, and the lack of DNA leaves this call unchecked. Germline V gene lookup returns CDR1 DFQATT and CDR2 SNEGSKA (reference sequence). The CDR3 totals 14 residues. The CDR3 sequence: CSATSGTLDNEQFF.

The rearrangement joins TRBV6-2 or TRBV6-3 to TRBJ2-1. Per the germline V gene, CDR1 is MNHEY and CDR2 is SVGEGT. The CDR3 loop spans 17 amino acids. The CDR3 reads CASSEYHSDSPYNEQFF.